The T cell receptor beta chain under discussion was sequenced for a study of blood T cell repertoires in COVID-19. Study summary: Sources were T cells, B-cell-depleted T cells, or PBMCs; the material itself was cDNA or gDNA.

Original methodology: Estimation of nucleated cell counts was performed using reference gene primer amplification. Data came from immunoSEQ multiplex PCR; TCRdb stores just in-frame clones and leaves some out. V and J calls plus clone size are reproduced from that table; the DNA served to infer D and trimming. The repertoire has some 290,000 clones, over 85% of them found once; the top ten carry more than 9%. CDR3 length: 15 residues. Germline lookup yields CDR1 PRHDT and CDR2 FYEKMQ (reference sequence). Losses at the gene ends were 5 bases for V and 7 bases for J; bases not matched to a gene: 11. Those enrolled, adults aged about 18 to 89 years, came from under 25 US areas.

Sequencing input: PBMCs or T cells enriched from blood (not recorded which). This TCR derives from a woman younger than 45 who had recovered from COVID-19. V is TRBV13 and J is TRBJ2-4, with 7 bases identical to TRBD1. CDR3 region: CASSREGTEVNIQYF. The CDR3 nucleotides are TGTGCCAGCAGCAGAGAGGGGACAGAAGTCAACATTCAGTACTTC.